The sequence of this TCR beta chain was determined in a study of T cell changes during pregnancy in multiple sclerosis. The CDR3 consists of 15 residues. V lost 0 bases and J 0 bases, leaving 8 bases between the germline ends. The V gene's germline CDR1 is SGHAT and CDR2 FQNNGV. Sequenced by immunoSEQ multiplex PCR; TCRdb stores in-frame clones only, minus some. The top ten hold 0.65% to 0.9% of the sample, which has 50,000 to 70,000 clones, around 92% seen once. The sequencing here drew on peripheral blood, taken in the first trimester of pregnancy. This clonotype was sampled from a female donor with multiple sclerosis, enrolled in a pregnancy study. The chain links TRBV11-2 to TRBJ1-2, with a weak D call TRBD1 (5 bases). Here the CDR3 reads CASSLESGPNYGYTF. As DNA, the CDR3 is TGTGCCAGCAGCTTAGAGTCAGGGCCTAACTATGGCTACACCTTC.